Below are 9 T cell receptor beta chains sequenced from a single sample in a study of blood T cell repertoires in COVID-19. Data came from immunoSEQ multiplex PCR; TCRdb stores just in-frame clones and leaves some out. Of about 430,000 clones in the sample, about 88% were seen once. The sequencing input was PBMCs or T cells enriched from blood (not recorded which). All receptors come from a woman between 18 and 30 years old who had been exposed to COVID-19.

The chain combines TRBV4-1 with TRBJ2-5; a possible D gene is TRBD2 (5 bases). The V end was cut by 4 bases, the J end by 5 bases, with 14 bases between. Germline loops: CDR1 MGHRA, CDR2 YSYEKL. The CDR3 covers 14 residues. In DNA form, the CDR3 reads TGCGCCAGCAGCCCGGAGGTTGGACGGGAGACCCAGTACTTC. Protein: CASSPEVGRETQYF.

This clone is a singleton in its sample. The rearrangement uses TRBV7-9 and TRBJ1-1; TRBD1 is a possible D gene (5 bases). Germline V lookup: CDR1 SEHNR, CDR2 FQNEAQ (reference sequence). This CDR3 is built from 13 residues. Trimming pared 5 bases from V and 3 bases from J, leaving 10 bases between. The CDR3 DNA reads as TGTGCCAGCAGCCCAGACAGATACACTGAAGCTTTCTTT. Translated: CASSPDRYTEAFF.

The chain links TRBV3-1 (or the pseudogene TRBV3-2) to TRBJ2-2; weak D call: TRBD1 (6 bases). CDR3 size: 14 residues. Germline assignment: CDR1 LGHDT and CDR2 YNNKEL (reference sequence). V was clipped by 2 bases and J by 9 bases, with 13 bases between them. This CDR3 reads CASSQILQGRELFF. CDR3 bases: TGTGCCAGCAGCCAAATACTACAGGGCCGGGAGCTGTTTTTT.

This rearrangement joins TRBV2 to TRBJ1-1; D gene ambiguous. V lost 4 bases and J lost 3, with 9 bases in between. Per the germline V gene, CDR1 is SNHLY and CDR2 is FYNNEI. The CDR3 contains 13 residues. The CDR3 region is CASSVDTYTEAFF. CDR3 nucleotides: TGTGCCAGCAGTGTTGACACATACACTGAAGCTTTCTTT.

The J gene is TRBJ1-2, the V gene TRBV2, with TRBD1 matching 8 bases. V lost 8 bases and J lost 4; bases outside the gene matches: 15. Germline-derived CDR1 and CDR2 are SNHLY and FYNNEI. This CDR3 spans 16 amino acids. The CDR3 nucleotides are TGTGCCAGCCCATTAACGAAACAGGGGGAAGGCTATGGCTACACCTTC. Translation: CASPLTKQGEGYGYTF.

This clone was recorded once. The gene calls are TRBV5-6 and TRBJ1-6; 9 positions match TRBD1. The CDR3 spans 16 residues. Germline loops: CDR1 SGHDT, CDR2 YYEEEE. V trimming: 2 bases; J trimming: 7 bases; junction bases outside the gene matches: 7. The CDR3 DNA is TGTGCCAGCAGCTTTATACGGACAGGGGAGAATTCACCCCTCCACTTT. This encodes CASSFIRTGENSPLHF.

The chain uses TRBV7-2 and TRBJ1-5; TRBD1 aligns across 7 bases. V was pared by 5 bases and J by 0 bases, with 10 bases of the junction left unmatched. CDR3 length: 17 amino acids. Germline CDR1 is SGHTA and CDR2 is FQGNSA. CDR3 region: CASSQSKDRNSNQPQHF. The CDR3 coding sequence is TGTGCCAGCAGCCAGTCAAAGGACAGGAATAGCAATCAGCCCCAGCATTTT.

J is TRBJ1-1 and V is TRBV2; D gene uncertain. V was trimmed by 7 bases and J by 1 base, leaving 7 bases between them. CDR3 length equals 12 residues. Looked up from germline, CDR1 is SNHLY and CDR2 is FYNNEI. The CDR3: CASTKWNTEAFF. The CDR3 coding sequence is TGTGCCAGCACAAAATGGAACACTGAAGCTTTCTTT.

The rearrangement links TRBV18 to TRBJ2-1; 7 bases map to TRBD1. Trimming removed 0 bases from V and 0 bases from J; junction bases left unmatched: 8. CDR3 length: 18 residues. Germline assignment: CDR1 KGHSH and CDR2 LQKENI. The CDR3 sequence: CASSPPGQLLSSYNEQFF. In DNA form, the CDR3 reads TGTGCCAGCTCACCACCGGGACAGCTCCTCAGCTCCTACAATGAGCAGTTCTTC.